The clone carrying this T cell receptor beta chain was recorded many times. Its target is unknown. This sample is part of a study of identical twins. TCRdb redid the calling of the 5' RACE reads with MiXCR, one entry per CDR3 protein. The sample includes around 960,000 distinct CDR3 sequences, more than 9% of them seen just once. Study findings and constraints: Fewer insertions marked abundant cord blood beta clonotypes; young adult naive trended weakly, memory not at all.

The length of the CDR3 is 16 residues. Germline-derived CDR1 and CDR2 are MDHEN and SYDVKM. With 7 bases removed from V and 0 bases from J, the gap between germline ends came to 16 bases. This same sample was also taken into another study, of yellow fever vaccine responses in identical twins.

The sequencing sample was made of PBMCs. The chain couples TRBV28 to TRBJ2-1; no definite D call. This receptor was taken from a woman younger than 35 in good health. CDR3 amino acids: CASIPEGKTSYNEQFF. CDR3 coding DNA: TGTGCCAGCATTCCTGAAGGGAAAACCTCCTACAATGAGCAGTTCTTC. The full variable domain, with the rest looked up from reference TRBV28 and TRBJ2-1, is DVKVTQSSRYLVKRTGEKVFLECVQDMDHENMFWYRQDPGLGLRLIYFSYDVKMKEKGDIPEGYSVSREKKERFSLILESASTNQTSMYLCASIPEGKTSYNEQFFGPGTRLTVL.